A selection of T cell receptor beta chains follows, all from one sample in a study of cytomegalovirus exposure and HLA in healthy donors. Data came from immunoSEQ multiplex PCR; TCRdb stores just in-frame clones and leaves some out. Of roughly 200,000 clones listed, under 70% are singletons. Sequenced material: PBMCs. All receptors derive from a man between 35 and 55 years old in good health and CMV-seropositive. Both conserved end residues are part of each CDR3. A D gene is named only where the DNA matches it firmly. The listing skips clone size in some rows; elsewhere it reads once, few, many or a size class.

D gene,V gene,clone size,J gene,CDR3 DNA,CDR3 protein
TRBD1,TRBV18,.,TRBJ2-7,TGTGCCAGTTTTCAGACAGGGACCGAGCAGTACTTC,CASFQTGTEQYF
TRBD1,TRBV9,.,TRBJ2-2,TGTGCCAGCAGAGCAGGGGACAGCACCGGGGAGCTGTTTTTT,CASRAGDSTGELFF
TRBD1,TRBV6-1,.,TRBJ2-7,TGTGCCAGCAGGGGGAACAGGGGCTCCTACGAGCAGTACTTC,CASRGNRGSYEQYF
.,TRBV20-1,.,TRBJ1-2,TGCAGTGCAAAGGGGGAAGGGGGCTACACCTTC,CSAKGEGGYTF
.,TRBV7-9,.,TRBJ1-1,TGTGCCAGCAGAACCGGTGAGACTGAAGCTTTCTTT,CASRTGETEAFF
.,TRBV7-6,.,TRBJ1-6,TGTGCCAGCAGCTTAACGGAGAATTCACCCCTCCACTTT,CASSLTENSPLHF
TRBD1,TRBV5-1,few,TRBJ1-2,TGCGCCAGCAGCCAACAGGGGATTCCCGGGGATGGCTACACCTTC,CASSQQGIPGDGYTF
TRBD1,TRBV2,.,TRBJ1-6,TGTGCCAGCAGTGAAGAGGGACAGATAAATTCACCCCTCCACTTT,CASSEEGQINSPLHF
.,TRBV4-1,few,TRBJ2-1,TGCGCCAGCAGCCAAGATAACAGTCCCTACAATGAGCAGTTCTTC,CASSQDNSPYNEQFF
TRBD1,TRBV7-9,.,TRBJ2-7,TGTTCCAGCAGCTTAATTCGGGCAGGGGGAAACTACGAGCAGTACTTC,CSSSLIRAGGNYEQYF
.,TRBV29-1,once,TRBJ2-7,TGCAGCGCCAATGGGGACAAGTCCTACGAGCAGTACTTC,CSANGDKSYEQYF
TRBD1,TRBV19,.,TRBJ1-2,TGTGCCAGTAGTATTAGGCCAGGGGGCGTCAGTTCCTATGGCTACACCTTC,CASSIRPGGVSSYGYTF
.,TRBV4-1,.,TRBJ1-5,TGCGCCAGCAGCCCCGATAAGGGGCACGTCCAGCATTTT,CASSPDKGHVQHF
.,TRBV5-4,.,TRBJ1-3,TGTGCCAGCAGCTTGGCAGGCTCTGGAAACACCATATATTTT,CASSLAGSGNTIYF
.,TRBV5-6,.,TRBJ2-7,TGTGCCAGCAGCCTACTCATGGAGGGTGAGCAGTACTTC,CASSLLMEGEQYF
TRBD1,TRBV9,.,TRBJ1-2,TGTGCCAGCAGCGTACAGGACAGGTGGGGCTACACCTTC,CASSVQDRWGYTF
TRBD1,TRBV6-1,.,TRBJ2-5,TGTGCCAGCAGTAGCGCCGGGACAGGGCAAGAGACCCAGTACTTC,CASSSAGTGQETQYF
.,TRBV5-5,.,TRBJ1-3,TGTGCCAGCCGCTGGGGCAGCTCCTCTGGAAACACCATATATTTT,CASRWGSSSGNTIYF